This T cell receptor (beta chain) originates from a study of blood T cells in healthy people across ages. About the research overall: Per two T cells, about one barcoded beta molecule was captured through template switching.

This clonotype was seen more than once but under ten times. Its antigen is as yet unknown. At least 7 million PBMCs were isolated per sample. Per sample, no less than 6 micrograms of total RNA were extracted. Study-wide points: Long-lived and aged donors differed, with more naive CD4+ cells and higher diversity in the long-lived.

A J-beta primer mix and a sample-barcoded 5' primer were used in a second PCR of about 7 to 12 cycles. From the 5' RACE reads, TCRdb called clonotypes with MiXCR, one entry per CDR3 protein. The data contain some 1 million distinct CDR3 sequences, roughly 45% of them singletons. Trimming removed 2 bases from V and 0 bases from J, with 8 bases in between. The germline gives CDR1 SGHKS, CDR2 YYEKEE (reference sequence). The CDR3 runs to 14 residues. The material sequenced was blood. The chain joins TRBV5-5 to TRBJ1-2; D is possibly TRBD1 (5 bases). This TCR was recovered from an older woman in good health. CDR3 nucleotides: TGTGCCAGCAGCTTCGCAGGGACTAACTATGGCTACACCTTC. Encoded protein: CASSFAGTNYGYTF.